Each of the 7 T cell receptor beta chains below was sequenced from the same sample in a study of blood T cell repertoires in COVID-19. The method was immunoSEQ multiplex PCR; TCRdb's version includes in-frame clones alone and lacks a portion of them. Of about 220,000 clones listed, around 84% are singletons. What was sequenced was peripheral blood. Every receptor here comes from a man in his forties or fifties with active or convalescent COVID-19.

The rearrangement links TRBV28 to TRBJ1-5, with D hard to call. This CDR3 has 15 amino acids. Germline lookup yields CDR1 MDHEN and CDR2 SYDVKM. Trimming stripped 6 bases from V and 2 bases from J, with 14 bases between. CDR3 amino acids: CASSRGISGNQPQHF. CDR3 nucleotides: TGTGCCAGCAGCCGCGGTATATCTGGCAATCAGCCCCAGCATTTT.

The J gene is TRBJ1-4, the V gene TRBV7-2; 10 bases are shared with TRBD1. The trim removed 4 bases at V and 8 bases at J, leaving 7 bases unmatched. Germline CDR1 is SGHTA and CDR2 is FQGNSA. The CDR3 length is 15 residues. This chain's CDR3 is CASSSTGQGREKLFF. For the CDR3, the DNA is TGTGCCAGCAGCTCAACGGGACAGGGGAGGGAAAAACTGTTTTTT.

This clone occurred once. The rearrangement uses TRBV28 and TRBJ1-2; 12 bases are a match to TRBD1. The CDR3 is 13 amino acids. Germline assignment: CDR1 MDHEN and CDR2 SYDVKM. Trimming took 10 bases from V and 6 from J; bases not matched to a gene: 6. The CDR3 DNA follows: TGTGCCATCCGGGACAGGGGGCGCGATGGCTACACCTTC. Its protein is CAIRDRGRDGYTF.

The rearrangement uses TRBV3-1 (or the pseudogene TRBV3-2) and TRBJ1-2; 7 bases fit TRBD1. From germline, CDR1 is LGHDT and CDR2 YNNKEL (reference sequence). Trimming at V came to 4 bases and at J to 2 bases, leaving 4 bases not matched to a gene. The CDR3 has 14 amino acids. The CDR3 here is CASSLRGLNYGYTF. In DNA, the CDR3 is TGTGCCAGCAGCCTTAGGGGGCTGAACTATGGCTACACCTTC.

This chain joins TRBV7-9 and TRBJ2-5; the D gene is possibly TRBD2 (6 bases). CDR3 length: 15 residues. Germline assignment: CDR1 SEHNR and CDR2 FQNEAQ (reference sequence). V dropped 0 bases and J dropped 5 bases, with 13 bases sitting between them. Written as DNA, the CDR3 is TGTGCCAGCAGCTTAGCGCTGGGCGCGGGGGAGACCCAGTACTTC. As protein: CASSLALGAGETQYF.

This clone was recorded a few times. The chain uses TRBV19 and TRBJ2-2, with D tentatively TRBD1 (6 bases). With 6 bases removed from V and 6 bases from J, the gap between germline ends came to 14 bases. CDR3 length equals 14 residues. Germline assignment: CDR1 LNHDA and CDR2 SQIVND (reference sequence). CDR3 bases: TGTGCCAGTAGCATCGGTCACAGGGCCGGGGAGCTGTTTTTT. As protein: CASSIGHRAGELFF.

The chain carries TRBV6-1 and TRBJ2-2, with TRBD1 as a possible D gene (6 bases). There are 16 residues in the CDR3. The V and J ends lost 2 bases and 6 bases respectively, with 16 bases between them. Germline V CDR1 and CDR2: MNHNS, SASEGT. The CDR3, as DNA: TGTGCCAGCAGTGAAAGGGCTCGACAGGTCCCCGGGGAGCTGTTTTTT. It specifies CASSERARQVPGELFF.